These 15 T cell receptor beta chains came from one sample sequenced in a study of blood T cells in healthy people across ages. The second PCR ran about 7 to 12 cycles with a sample-barcoded 5' primer and J-beta primers. TCRdb reprocessed the 5' RACE reads with MiXCR, giving one entry per CDR3 protein. Here the sample spans around 1.7 million distinct CDR3 sequences, 28% being singletons. The sample consisted of blood. The receptor set was obtained from a woman aged 25 to 39 in good health.

The rearrangement uses TRBV5-1 and TRBJ2-1; 7 positions agree with TRBD2. V was clipped by 2 bases and J by 1 base; unmatched bases: 6. The CDR3 is 16 amino acids. CDR1 and CDR2 from the germline V gene are SGHRS and YFSETQ. The CDR3 DNA follows: TGCGCCAGCAGCTTTAAGAGCGGGGCTTCCTACAATGAGCAGTTCTTC. This encodes CASSFKSGASYNEQFF.

This clonotype was counted ten times or more. The CDR3 nucleotides read TGTGCCAGCAGTATGCCCGCGACCTACAATGAGCAGTTCTTC. Translation: CASSMPATYNEQFF. The J gene is TRBJ2-1, the V gene TRBV2; D not certain. Deletions cut 5 bases from V and 2 bases from J, with 10 bases between. This CDR3 has 14 residues. CDR1 and CDR2 (germline): SNHLY, FYNNEI.

A note on this clonotype: Germline and junction disagree at one end, which may indicate a read error. This sequence joins TRBV10-3 and TRBJ2-7; 8 nucleotides match TRBD1. The CDR3 sequence is 12 residues long. Germline V gene sequence: CDR1 ENHRY, CDR2 SYGVKD. The CDR3 spells CAISKSRDRGYF. The CDR3 DNA reads TGTGCCATCAGTAAGTCACGAGACAGGGGATACTTC.

With regard to this clonotype: The junction shows a germline mismatch at one end, possibly a read error. The CDR3 nucleotides are TGCAGTGCTCCGCTACAGAACGAAAAACGGTTTTTT. Translating it yields CSAPLQNEKRFF. The J gene is TRBJ1-4, the V gene TRBV20-1; D is unclear. Germline lookup yields CDR1 DFQATT and CDR2 SNEGSKA (reference sequence). The CDR3 spans 12 residues.

This clonotype was counted only a few times. The V gene is TRBV28, the J gene TRBJ2-3; TRBD2 aligns across 7 bases. The V and J ends lost 4 bases and 4 bases, in that order; junction bases with no gene match: 11. Germline-derived CDR1 and CDR2 are MDHEN and SYDVKM. CDR3 length: 16 amino acids. Here the CDR3 reads CASSSSSGVGPDTQYF. In DNA, the CDR3 is TGTGCCAGCAGTTCCTCCAGCGGGGTCGGTCCAGATACGCAGTATTTT.

This clonotype has a handful of counts. The genes are TRBV9 and TRBJ2-7, with TRBD1 as a possible D gene (6 bases). Germline assignment: CDR1 SGDLS and CDR2 YYNGEE. Deletions cut 2 bases from V and 0 bases from J, with 12 bases between. The CDR3 extends over 15 amino acids. The CDR3 spells CASSVAQGNSYEQYF. CDR3 in DNA: TGTGCCAGCAGCGTTGCCCAGGGGAACTCCTACGAGCAGTACTTC.

The table lists this clonotype with many counts. The chain has TRBV28 and TRBJ2-7, with 9 bases lining up with TRBD1. Looked up from germline, CDR1 is MDHEN and CDR2 is SYDVKM. J lost 0 bases, V lost 3 bases, and 9 bases had no gene match. This CDR3 spans 17 amino acids. CDR3 coding DNA: TGTGCCAGCAGTTTGACTACCGGGACAGGGCGCTCCTACGAGCAGTACTTC. Translated, it gives CASSLTTGTGRSYEQYF.

This clonotype has a handful of counts. The V call is TRBV27, the J call TRBJ2-7; weak D call: TRBD2 (5 bases). The V gene lost 3 bases and the J gene lost 0 bases, with 18 bases spanning the gap. From germline, CDR1 is MNHEY and CDR2 SMNVEV (reference sequence). The CDR3 runs to 17 residues. The CDR3 nucleotides are TGTGCCAGCAGTTTCGGAAACCCCCAGACTATCTCCTACGAGCAGTACTTC. Its translation: CASSFGNPQTISYEQYF.

In this sample, this clonotype turned up a few times. J is TRBJ2-3 and V is TRBV20-1; tentative D call: TRBD2 (5 bases). This CDR3 comprises 15 residues. With 1 base removed from V and 0 bases from J, the gap between germline ends came to 11 bases. Per germline, CDR1 DFQATT and CDR2 SNEGSKA (reference sequence). The CDR3 DNA reads TGCAGTGCTAGAGGAGCGGCACGCAGCACAGATACGCAGTATTTT. Translating gives CSARGAARSTDTQYF.

This clonotype was seen more than once but under ten times. The CDR3 nucleotides read TGCAGCGGCAAGGGACAGCGGTACTACAATGAGCAGTTCTTC. Translating gives CSGKGQRYYNEQFF. The rearrangement joins TRBV29-1 to TRBJ2-1; 7 bases agree with TRBD1. The CDR3 consists of 14 residues. Germline loops: CDR1 SQVTM, CDR2 ANQGSEA. Trimming removed 7 bases from V and 3 bases from J; junction bases left unmatched: 9.

This clonotype was seen a few times. The chain joins TRBV24-1 to TRBJ2-3; no clear D. Deletions cut 4 bases from V and 2 bases from J, with 15 bases between. The CDR3 covers 16 residues. Germline V lookup: CDR1 KGHDR, CDR2 SFDVKD. In nucleotides, the CDR3 is TGTGCCACCAGTGAGGTTAGAAGCAGGCTCACAGATACGCAGTATTTT. Encoded protein: CATSEVRSRLTDTQYF.

This clonotype was picked up a small number of times. The J gene is TRBJ2-1, the V gene TRBV7-2; D possibly uses TRBD1 or TRBD2 (6 bases each). Germline CDR1 SGHTA, CDR2 FQGNSA. The ends were cut back, 1 base at V and 3 bases at J, with 13 bases in the middle. The length of the CDR3 is 16 residues. CDR3 nucleotides: TGTGCCAGCAGCTTAGAGGGGGGAGTTAGCTACAATGAGCAGTTCTTC. Its translation is CASSLEGGVSYNEQFF. The entire variable domain, with the rest obtained from reference TRBV7-2 and TRBJ2-1, is as follows: GAGVSQSPSNKVTEKGKDVELRCDPISGHTALYWYRQSLGQGLEFLIYFQGNSAPDKSGLPSDRFSAERTGGSVSTLTIQRTQQEDSAVYLCASSLEGGVSYNEQFFGPGTRLTVL.

This rearrangement joins TRBV28 to TRBJ2-2; TRBD1 agrees at 8 bases. Germline V lookup: CDR1 MDHEN, CDR2 SYDVKM. The CDR3 covers 15 residues. V trimming: 3 bases; J trimming: 6 bases; junction bases outside the gene matches: 6. Written as DNA, the CDR3 is TGTGCCAGCAGTTTTTCAGGGGGCAGATCCGGGGAGCTGTTTTTT. Residues: CASSFSGGRSGELFF.

A few counts support this clonotype. The V and J genes are TRBV20-1 and TRBJ2-1, with D possibly called TRBD1 or TRBD2 (6 bases each). The CDR3 has 14 residues. V was cut by 3 bases and J by 5 bases, with 14 bases left in between. Germline CDR1 DFQATT, CDR2 SNEGSKA (reference sequence). Here the CDR3 reads CSASRGGMDNEQFF. In DNA form, the CDR3 reads TGCAGTGCTAGCCGAGGGGGGATGGACAATGAGCAGTTCTTC.

The chain carries TRBV5-1 and TRBJ1-6, with D maybe TRBD1 (5 bases). The germline V and J ends were trimmed by 0 bases and 7 bases, with 14 bases remaining between them. CDR1 is SGHRS, CDR2 YFSETQ, per germline. The CDR3 consists of 16 residues. The DNA of the CDR3 is TGCGCCAGCAGCTTGGTGTCAGGGAATGTGAATTCACCCCTCCACTTT. It encodes CASSLVSGNVNSPLHF.